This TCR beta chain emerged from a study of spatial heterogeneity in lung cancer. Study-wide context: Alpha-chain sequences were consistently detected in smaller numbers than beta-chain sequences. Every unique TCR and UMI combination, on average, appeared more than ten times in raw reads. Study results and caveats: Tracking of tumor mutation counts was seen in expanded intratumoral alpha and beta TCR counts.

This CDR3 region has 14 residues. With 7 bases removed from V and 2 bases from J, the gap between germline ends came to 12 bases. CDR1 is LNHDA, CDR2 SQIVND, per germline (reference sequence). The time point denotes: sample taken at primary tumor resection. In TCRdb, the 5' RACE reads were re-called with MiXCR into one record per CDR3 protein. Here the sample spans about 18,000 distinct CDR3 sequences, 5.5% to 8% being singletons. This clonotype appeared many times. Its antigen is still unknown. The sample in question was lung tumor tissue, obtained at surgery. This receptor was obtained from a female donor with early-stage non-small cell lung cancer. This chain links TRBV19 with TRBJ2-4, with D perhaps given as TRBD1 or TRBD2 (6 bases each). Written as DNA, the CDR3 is TGTGCCAGTATGGAAGGGGGGACCAAAAACATTCAGTACTTC. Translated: CASMEGGTKNIQYF. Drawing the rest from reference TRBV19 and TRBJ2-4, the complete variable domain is DGGITQSPKYLFRKEGQNVTLSCEQNLNHDAMYWYRQDPGQGLRLIYYSQIVNDFQKGDIAEGYSVSREKKESFPLTVTSAQKNPTAFYLCASMEGGTKNIQYFGAGTRLSVL.